A selection of T cell receptor beta chains follows, all from one sample in a study of control samples from healthy donors and cancer patients. Profiled with immunoSEQ multiplex PCR; TCRdb holds only in-frame clones, not every one. The repertoire has about 51,000 clones, around nine tenths of them found once; the top ten carry under 45%. Sequencing was performed on PBMCs. Receptors originate from a man aged 50-60 years with head and neck cancer. Each CDR3 is given with its conserved first and last residue. Each record gives: V gene, clone size, D gene, J gene, CDR3 protein, CDR3 DNA. D genes are given only for firm matches. Only part of the rows carry a size: once, few, many, or a class if the clone is expanded.

>TRBV2|-|-|TRBJ1-2
CASSGRGADYGYTF
TGTGCCAGCAGCGGCCGGGGCGCGGACTATGGCTACACCTTC
>TRBV28|-|TRBD1|TRBJ1-5
CASRTGAGSNQPQHF
TGTGCCAGCAGAACAGGGGCAGGAAGCAATCAGCCCCAGCATTTT
>TRBV19|-|TRBD1|TRBJ1-2
CASSIGRDSYGYTF
TGTGCCAGTAGCATAGGACGGGACAGCTATGGCTACACCTTC
>TRBV27|-|-|TRBJ1-1
CASSPGWQETEAFF
TGTGCCAGCAGTCCAGGGTGGCAGGAGACTGAAGCTTTCTTT
>TRBV5-1|-|TRBD2|TRBJ2-1
CASRPGTVGTSGSRGEQFF
TGCGCCAGCAGGCCCGGGACAGTCGGGACTAGCGGGAGCCGTGGTGAGCAGTTCTTC
>TRBV7-7|-|-|TRBJ2-1
CASSLAADYNEQFF
TGTGCTAGCAGCTTAGCAGCGGACTACAATGAGCAGTTCTTC
>TRBV7-2|few|-|TRBJ1-2
CASSRLSHRDLNYGYTF
TGTGCCAGCAGTCGCCTCAGCCACAGGGACCTAAACTATGGCTACACCTTC
>TRBV9|-|-|TRBJ2-6
CASSSSGANVLTF
TGTGCCAGCAGTAGCTCTGGGGCCAACGTCCTGACTTTC
>TRBV5-4|-|-|TRBJ1-4
CASTTEPTNEKLFF
TGTGCCAGCACCACGGAACCAACTAATGAAAAACTGTTTTTT
>TRBV25-1|-|-|TRBJ1-1
CASRHPDEVDTEAFF
TGTGCCAGCAGACACCCGGACGAGGTGGACACTGAAGCTTTCTTT
>TRBV30|-|-|TRBJ1-1
CAWSRRGFLDRILPEAFF
TGTGCCTGGAGCCGGAGGGGCTTTTTGGACCGTATCCTCCCTGAAGCTTTCTTT
>TRBV4-1|-|-|TRBJ2-7
CASSQEQGSREQYF
TGCGCCAGCAGCCAAGAACAGGGATCTAGGGAGCAGTACTTC
>TRBV4-1|-|-|TRBJ1-1
CASSQSLTDSNTEAFF
TGCGCCAGCAGCCAAAGCTTGACGGATTCAAACACTGAAGCTTTCTTT
>TRBV19|-|-|TRBJ1-5
CASRLKGVYNQPQHF
TGTGCCAGTAGACTCAAGGGGGTTTACAATCAGCCCCAGCATTTT
>TRBV11-2|-|TRBD1|TRBJ2-6
CASRRPFRGHGANVLTF
TGTGCCAGCAGAAGACCTTTCAGGGGGCATGGGGCCAACGTCCTGACTTTC
>TRBV7-3|-|TRBD2|TRBJ2-5
CASSLGLAGVETQYF
TGTGCCAGCAGCTTGGGACTAGCGGGAGTGGAGACCCAGTACTTC
>TRBV4-2|-|TRBD1|TRBJ2-5
CASSQVPGTGTGIDETQYF
TGTGCCAGCAGCCAAGTGCCCGGGACAGGGACGGGTATTGACGAGACCCAGTACTTC
>TRBV18|-|-|TRBJ2-1
CASSPGSGEQFF
TGTGCCAGCTCACCAGGTTCGGGTGAGCAGTTCTTC
>TRBV9|-|TRBD2|TRBJ2-1
CASSPSGDYNEQFF
TGTGCCAGCAGCCCTAGCGGGGACTACAATGAGCAGTTCTTC
>TRBV28|-|-|TRBJ2-5
CASSFLPVGQETQYF
TGTGCCAGCAGTTTCCTTCCCGTGGGCCAAGAGACCCAGTACTTC
>TRBV6-5|-|-|TRBJ1-2
CASTPSGAMPYGYTF
TGTGCCAGCACCCCATCGGGAGCTATGCCCTATGGCTACACCTTC
>TRBV2|-|TRBD1|TRBJ2-3
CASRDRATDTQYF
TGTGCCAGCAGAGACAGGGCTACAGATACGCAGTATTTT
>TRBV5-4|-|TRBD2|TRBJ2-1
CASSLMASGSNEQFF
TGTGCCAGCAGCTTAATGGCTAGCGGGAGTAATGAGCAGTTCTTC
>TRBV7-9|-|-|TRBJ1-2
CASSFDTVGYGYTF
TGTGCCAGCAGCTTTGACACGGTGGGATATGGCTACACCTTC
>TRBV10-3|-|-|TRBJ1-4
CAISPSTNEKLFF
TGTGCCATCTCCCCCTCAACTAATGAAAAACTGTTTTTT
>TRBV3-1/TRBV3-2|-|-|TRBJ2-7
CASRTIGSSGEQYF
TGTGCCAGCAGAACTATTGGAAGTTCGGGCGAGCAGTACTTC
>TRBV4-1|-|TRBD2|TRBJ2-2
CASSQGGLAGAGTGELFF
TGCGCCAGCAGCCAGGGCGGACTAGCGGGAGCCGGCACCGGGGAGCTGTTTTTT
>TRBV14|-|TRBD1|TRBJ1-4
CASSQDLRTGRNEKLFF
TGTGCCAGCAGCCAGGATCTACGGACAGGGAGGAATGAAAAACTGTTTTTT
>TRBV3-1/TRBV3-2|-|TRBD1|TRBJ1-4
CASSQTGPVTGVEKLFF
TGTGCCAGCAGCCAAACCGGCCCGGTGACAGGGGTTGAAAAACTGTTTTTT
>TRBV27|-|TRBD1|TRBJ1-4
CASSRQGDEKLFF
TGTGCCAGCAGCCGACAGGGAGATGAAAAACTGTTTTTT
>TRBV4-3|-|TRBD1|TRBJ1-2
CASSPGQGGGVYGYTF
TGCGCCAGCAGCCCCGGACAGGGAGGGGGGGTCTATGGCTACACCTTC
>TRBV29-1|-|TRBD1|TRBJ2-3
CSVGQGGDTQYF
TGCAGCGTGGGACAGGGAGGGGATACGCAGTATTTT
>TRBV10-3|-|TRBD1|TRBJ1-2
CAISEKGQGMGGYTF
TGTGCCATCAGTGAAAAGGGACAGGGTATGGGAGGCTACACCTTC
>TRBV6-5|-|-|TRBJ1-2
CASGGFYGYTF
TGTGCCAGCGGCGGTTTCTATGGCTACACCTTC
>TRBV7-2|-|-|TRBJ1-1
CASSLVTGREAFF
TGTGCCAGCAGCTTAGTTACAGGTCGGGAAGCTTTCTTT
>TRBV27|-|TRBD2|TRBJ2-7
CASSSSGRFSYEQYF
TGTGCCAGCAGTTCTTCCGGGAGGTTCTCCTACGAGCAGTACTTC
>TRBV5-4|-|-|TRBJ2-7
CASSPGQVPSLYEQYF
TGTGCCAGCAGCCCCGGGCAGGTACCTTCCTTATACGAGCAGTACTTC
>TRBV19|-|TRBD2|TRBJ2-1
CASIGYGTSGSFNNEQFF
TGTGCCAGCATAGGCTATGGGACTAGCGGGAGCTTCAACAATGAGCAGTTCTTC
>TRBV6-5|once|-|TRBJ1-2
CASSPTGKYGYTF
TGTGCCAGCAGCCCGACAGGAAAGTACGGCTACACCTTC
>TRBV7-2|few|-|TRBJ1-3
CASSSLQVSSGNTIYF
TGTGCCAGCAGCTCCCTACAGGTTAGCTCTGGAAACACCATATATTTT
>TRBV7-2|-|TRBD1|TRBJ1-6
CASSWDSYNSPLHF
TGTGCCAGCAGCTGGGACAGTTATAATTCACCCCTCCACTTT
>TRBV3-1/TRBV3-2|-|TRBD2|TRBJ2-7
CASSQQRGPTYEQYF
TGTGCCAGCAGCCAGCAGCGGGGGCCTACCTACGAGCAGTACTTC
>TRBV9|-|-|TRBJ1-1
CASSVGGSTEAFF
TGTGCCAGCAGCGTAGGAGGTTCCACTGAAGCTTTCTTT
>TRBV2|-|TRBD2|TRBJ2-1
CATHGLEGYNEQFF
TGTGCCACCCACGGACTAGAGGGTTACAATGAGCAGTTCTTC
>TRBV5-1|-|-|TRBJ1-1
CASSPQTANTEAFF
TGCGCCAGCAGCCCACAAACAGCGAACACTGAAGCTTTCTTT
>TRBV30|-|-|TRBJ1-2
CAWSGGYGYTF
TGTGCCTGGAGTGGGGGCTATGGCTACACCTTC
>TRBV7-8|-|-|TRBJ1-3
CASSLQGGNTIYF
TGTGCCAGCAGCTTGCAGGGTGGAAACACCATATATTTT
>TRBV6-5|-|TRBD2|TRBJ2-7
CASRPAGAYEQYF
TGTGCCAGTAGGCCGGCGGGAGCCTACGAGCAGTACTTC
>TRBV9|-|TRBD1|TRBJ2-1
CASSRTGQSSYNEQFF
TGTGCCAGCAGCCGGACAGGGCAGAGCTCCTACAATGAGCAGTTCTTC
>TRBV5-4|once|-|TRBJ1-1
CASSLGARSAEAFF
TGTGCCAGCAGCTTGGGGGCGCGGTCCGCTGAAGCTTTCTTT